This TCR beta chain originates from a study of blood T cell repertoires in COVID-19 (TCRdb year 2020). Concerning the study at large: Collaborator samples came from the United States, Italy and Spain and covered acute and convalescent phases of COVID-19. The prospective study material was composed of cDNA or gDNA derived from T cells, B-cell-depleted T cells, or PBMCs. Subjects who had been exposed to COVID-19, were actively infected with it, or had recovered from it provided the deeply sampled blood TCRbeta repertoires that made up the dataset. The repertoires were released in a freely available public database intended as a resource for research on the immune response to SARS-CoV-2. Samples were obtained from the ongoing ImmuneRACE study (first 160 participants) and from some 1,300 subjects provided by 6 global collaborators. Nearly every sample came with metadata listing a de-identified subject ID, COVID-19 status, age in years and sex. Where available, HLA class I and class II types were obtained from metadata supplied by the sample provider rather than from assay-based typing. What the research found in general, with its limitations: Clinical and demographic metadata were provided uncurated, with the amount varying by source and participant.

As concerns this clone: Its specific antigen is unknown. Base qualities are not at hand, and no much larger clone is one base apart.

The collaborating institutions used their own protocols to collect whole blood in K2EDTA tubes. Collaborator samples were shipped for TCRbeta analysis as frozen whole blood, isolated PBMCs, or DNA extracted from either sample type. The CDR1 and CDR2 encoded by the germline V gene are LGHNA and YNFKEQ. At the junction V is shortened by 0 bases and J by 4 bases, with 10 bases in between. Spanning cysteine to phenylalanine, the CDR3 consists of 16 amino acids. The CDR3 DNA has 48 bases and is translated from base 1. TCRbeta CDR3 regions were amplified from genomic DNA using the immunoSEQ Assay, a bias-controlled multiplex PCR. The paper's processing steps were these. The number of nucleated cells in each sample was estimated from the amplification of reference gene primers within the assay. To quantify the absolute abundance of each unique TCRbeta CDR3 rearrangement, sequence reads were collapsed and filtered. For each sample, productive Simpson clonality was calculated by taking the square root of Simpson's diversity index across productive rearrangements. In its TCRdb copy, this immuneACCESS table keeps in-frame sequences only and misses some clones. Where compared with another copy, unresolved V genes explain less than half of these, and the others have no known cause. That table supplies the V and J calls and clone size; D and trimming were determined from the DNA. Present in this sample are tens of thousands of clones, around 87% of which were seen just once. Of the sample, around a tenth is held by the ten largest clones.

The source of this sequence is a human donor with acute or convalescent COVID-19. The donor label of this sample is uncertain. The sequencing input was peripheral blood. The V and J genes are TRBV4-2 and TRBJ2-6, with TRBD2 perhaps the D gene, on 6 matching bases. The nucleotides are TGTGCCAGCAGCCAAGAGACTAGGTCCGGGGCCAACGTCCTGACTTTC. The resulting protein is CASSQETRSGANVLTF.